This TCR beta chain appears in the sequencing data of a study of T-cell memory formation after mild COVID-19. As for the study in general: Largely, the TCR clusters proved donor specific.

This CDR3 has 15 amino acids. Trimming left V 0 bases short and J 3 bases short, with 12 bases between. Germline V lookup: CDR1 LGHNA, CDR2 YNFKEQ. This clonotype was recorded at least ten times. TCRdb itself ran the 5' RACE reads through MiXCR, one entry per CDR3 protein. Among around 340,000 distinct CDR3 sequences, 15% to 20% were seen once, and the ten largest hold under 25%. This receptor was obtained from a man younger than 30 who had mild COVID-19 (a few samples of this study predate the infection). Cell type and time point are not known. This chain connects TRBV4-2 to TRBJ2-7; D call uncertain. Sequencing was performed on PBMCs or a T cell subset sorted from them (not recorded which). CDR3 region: CASSQDLAPGYEQYF. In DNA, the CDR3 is TGTGCCAGCAGCCAAGATCTGGCGCCAGGCTACGAGCAGTACTTC.